This T cell receptor (beta chain) was found in a study of shared clonotypes between healthy human individuals (TCRdb year 2020). For context, the study as a whole: A few men and a couple of women, aged 18 to 49 years, made up the cohort. For each donor, CD4 naive and CD4 memory were each given three plates, CD8 naive was given two plates, and CD8 memory was given one plate. To estimate repertoire size and how much clonotypes are shared between individuals, the study performed deep sequencing of blood TCR repertoires from a few healthy adults. Different laboratories and diverse techniques were used to prepare libraries and sequence TCR repertoires, to increase sequencing depth and limit assay-specific biases. Per donor, leukapheresis produced somewhere between about 0.8 and 9 billion PBMCs. Broader findings and caveats from the paper: Sampling was restricted to blood, and TCR repertoires in tissue are likely to differ from TCR repertoires in blood. Incomplete sequencing was indicated by rarefaction of sorted-subset datasets, despite the large sequencing depth. Compared with non-shared clonotypes, clonotypes shared by all four sorted-subset donors had higher generation probabilities. Naive subsets generally had larger estimated clonotype richness than memory subsets. The small number of donors limited the genetic and exposure-history diversity represented. Based on pairwise subsampling, the degree of clonotype sharing among donors was expected to be affected by sequencing depth. About 5% of naive CD4, around 3.6% of naive CD8, about 2.4% of memory CD4, and 0.4% of memory CD8 clonotypes were shared across a few donors.

Using the deep immunoSEQ assay, TCR CDR3 regions were amplified from genomic DNA by multiplex PCR. Extracted genomic DNA from each cell subset was distributed evenly across all wells of several immunoSEQ 96-well plates, and each plate was treated as a replicate. For sorted subsets, approximately 200 ng of genomic DNA, equivalent to roughly 30,000 T cell genomes, went into each replicate PCR. The purified libraries were quantified using a Qubit 3.0 fluorometer, sized with a Bioanalyzer 2100, and then quantified again using the KAPA Library Quantification kit. A separate single-read 150-cycle Illumina NextSeq 550 flow cell was used to sequence each immunoSEQ 96-well plate. In the original analysis: Because only junctional sequences without quality scores were contained in the immunoSEQ output, filtering matching that applied to full-length reads could not be performed. To assign V/J genes and CDR3, sequences were annotated using PyIR, a Python wrapper for IgBLAST v1.9, with IMGT germline references. Any read was removed if the V/J assignment was weak (E-value above 1e-6), the CDR3 was missing, or the read contained stop codons, out-of-frame junctions, or ambiguous translated residues. A V3J clonotype was defined by an identical inferred V gene, J gene, and CDR3 amino acid sequence. Percentage overlap between repertoires was calculated by dividing the number of shared unique clonotypes by the size of the smaller repertoire. Three approaches were used to assess repertoire richness: RTK rarefaction, the Chao1 estimator, and Recon v2.1 estimates of unobserved clonotypes. OLGA was used to compute generation probabilities for all TCRbeta clonotypes that the gDNA method yielded from several donors. Drawn from immuneACCESS, this table holds only the in-frame rearrangements with V and J called that TCRdb kept. Clones are partly lost; checked studies trace under half to an unresolved V gene and leave the rest unexplained. V and J calls and clone size are as listed in that table; D and trimming were resolved from the DNA. Across this sample there are 2 million to 2.5 million clones, with about nine tenths seen only once. In total, the top ten clones hold 0.3% to 0.45% of the sample.

Only one count was recorded for this clone. There is no known antigen for this receptor. No much larger clone is present one base from it, and per-base qualities are unavailable. The donors were healthy, HIV-negative adults who had no recently reported acute infections or vaccinations. Every donor was a Caucasian adult residing in Nashville, Tennessee, USA. CD4+ T cells were enriched through magnetic negative selection, after which naive cells were positively selected on CD45RA and the remaining negative fraction served as the memory subset. After blood collection by leukapheresis, PBMCs were isolated using Ficoll-Histopaque density gradient centrifugation and then cryopreserved in the vapor phase of liquid nitrogen. Analytical flow cytometry was used to check the purity and quantity of every magnetically sorted T cell population. From each sorted fraction, genomic DNA was isolated and quantified by UV absorbance on a Nanodrop 2000c.

The CDR3 runs 13 residues from the cysteine to the phenylalanine. Of all the DNA, just the CDR3 is kept, 39 bases in frame from base 1. Germline trimming: 3 bases from V, 5 bases from J; junction bases outside gene matches: 4. CDR1 and CDR2 are drawn from the germline V gene (reference sequence): GTSNPN, SVGIG. Sequences were obtained from naive CD4+ T cells from PBMCs. This specimen's cell subset or site label, interpreted: CD45RA+ positively selected. This TCR was recovered from a man aged 18 to 29 in good health. Some clones in this sample may be carry-over from other donors' samples. The rearrangement joined TRBV30 to TRBJ2-5; TRBD1 lines up with 9 middle nucleotides. The nucleotide sequence reads TGTGCCTGGAGCGGCGGACAGGGGGAGACCCAGTACTTC. It translates to CAWSGGQGETQYF.